The TCR beta chain under discussion was sequenced for a study of blood T cell repertoires in COVID-19 (dated by TCRdb to 2020 to 2021). Context from the whole study: Samples from collaborators originated in the United States, Italy and Spain and spanned both the acute and convalescent phases of COVID-19. Nearly every sample came with metadata listing a de-identified subject ID, COVID-19 status, age in years and sex. The material from the prospective study consisted of cDNA or gDNA derived from T cells, B-cell-depleted T cells, or PBMCs. The repertoires were released in a freely available public database meant as a resource for research on the immune response to SARS-CoV-2. Samples came from the ongoing ImmuneRACE study (first 160 participants) plus 1,254 subjects from 6 global collaborators. Where available, HLA class I and class II types were obtained from metadata supplied by the sample provider rather than from assay-based typing. Deeply sampled blood TCRbeta repertoires from subjects exposed to, actively infected with, or recovered from COVID-19 were included in the dataset.

TCRbeta CDR3 regions were amplified from genomic DNA using the immunoSEQ Assay, a bias-controlled multiplex PCR. Per the source publication's procedure: The number of nucleated cells in each sample was estimated from the amplification of reference gene primers within the assay. To quantify the absolute abundance of each unique TCRbeta CDR3 rearrangement, sequence reads were collapsed and filtered. For each sample, productive Simpson clonality was calculated as the square root of Simpson's diversity index across productive rearrangements. Imported from immuneACCESS, the table was reduced by TCRdb to in-frame sequences with V and J called. These copies leave out some clones; in studies compared against another copy, an unresolved V gene accounts for under half, and the cause of the remainder is not known. D and trimming come from the DNA, and the V and J calls and clone size come from that table. Recorded for this sample are about 300,000 clones; roughly 91% of them occurred a single time. The top ten hold 2.9% of the sample.

Participants in the prospective study were aged roughly 18 to 90 years, lived in over 20 United States geographic areas, and enrolled through a virtual design. Cohort assignment in the prospective study relied on participant-reported clinical history from a screening survey and a study questionnaire. Exposed participants were defined as having been in contact with someone with a PCR-confirmed or clinician-diagnosed COVID-19 case within 2 weeks of study entry. Each participant in the prospective study had whole blood, serum and a nasopharyngeal or oropharyngeal swab collected by mobile phlebotomists. Prospective study participants could optionally give additional blood draws and questionnaires over an approximately two-month period. Before DNA extraction, prospective study blood samples were shipped either frozen or at room temperature. With respect to this clone: It lacks a known antigen. Base-call qualities are not available, and no considerably larger clone is one nucleotide away.

Study-wide conclusions, independent of this receptor: The amount of clinical and demographic metadata varied by source and participant and was provided uncurated.

Trimmed from V: 0 bases; trimmed from J: 2 bases; junction bases lacking a gene match: 6. Reading from cysteine to phenylalanine, the CDR3 counts 16 amino acids. Only the CDR3 DNA is retained, 48 bases long and in frame from the first base. Sequences GTSNPN (CDR1) and SVGIG (CDR2) are obtained from the germline V gene (reference sequence). This TCR derives from a woman aged 45-65 years who had been exposed to COVID-19. The chain is made from TRBV30 and TRBJ1-5, with 8 junctional bases fitting TRBD1. Sequencing was performed on PBMCs or T cells enriched from blood (not recorded which). The CDR3 region reads CAWSVPGGAGNQPQHF. The nucleotide sequence reads as follows: TGTGCCTGGAGTGTACCAGGGGGCGCGGGCAATCAGCCCCAGCATTTT.